The 10 T cell receptor beta chains below were found in one sample sequenced in a study of T-cell reconstitution after alpha-beta-depleted transplantation in children. Unique molecular identifiers featured in how the TCRbeta library was prepared. TCRdb called the PCR reads again in MiXCR, with one record for every CDR3 protein. The sample consists of some 350,000 distinct CDR3 sequences, around 16% of them appearing once. The material sequenced was PBMCs, mostly from graft donor cells, taken 360 days after TCRalphabeta/CD19-depleted stem cell transplant. These receptors originate from a male patient between 2 and 15 years old who had a stem cell transplant for acute lymphoblastic leukemia, so the T cells may come from the graft donor.

The chain has TRBV6-1 and TRBJ2-7; unclear D gene. The V and J ends lost 8 bases and 3 bases respectively, with 2 bases between them. This CDR3 contains 9 residues. Germline CDR1 MNHNS, CDR2 SASEGT. CDR3: CASFYEQYF. DNA of the CDR3: TGTGCCAGCTTCTACGAGCAGTACTTC.

The chain carries TRBV7-2 and TRBJ1-6; no firm D call. This CDR3 has 14 residues. V gave up 8 bases and J gave up 9 bases, with 17 bases separating them. CDR1 is SGHTA and CDR2 is FQGNSA in the germline V gene. This chain's CDR3 is CASQGASRGSPLHF. The DNA for the CDR3 is TGTGCCAGCCAAGGCGCCTCTCGTGGTTCACCCCTCCACTTT.

V usage is TRBV7-9 and J usage is TRBJ2-1, with D perhaps matching TRBD1 (7 bases). Germline loops: CDR1 SEHNR, CDR2 FQNEAQ (reference sequence). This CDR3 spans 15 amino acids. V lost 7 bases and J 9 bases, leaving 22 bases between the germline ends. The DNA for the CDR3 is TGTGCCAGCACCCCCGAGACAGGGAGGCTCGGTGAGCAGTTCTTC. Its protein product is CASTPETGRLGEQFF.

The chain combines TRBV10-3 with TRBJ2-1; the D is unclear. The ends were cut back, 0 bases at V and 6 bases at J, with 6 bases in the middle. Germline CDR1 and CDR2: ENHRY and SYGVKD. This CDR3 is built from 13 residues. The DNA for the CDR3 is TGTGCCATCAGTGAGTCGACTGTCAATGAGCAGTTCTTC. It yields the protein CAISESTVNEQFF.

The chain carries TRBV7-9 and TRBJ2-3, with 9 bases lining up with TRBD2. The J segment lost 3 bases and the V segment lost 5 bases, leaving 9 bases of the junction unmatched. This CDR3 is built from 16 residues. The V gene's germline CDR1 is SEHNR and CDR2 FQNEAQ (reference sequence). The CDR3 region is CASSPPGLAITDTQYF. The CDR3 DNA is TGTGCCAGCAGCCCCCCTGGACTAGCGATAACAGATACGCAGTATTTT. Full variable domain (missing parts from reference TRBV7-9 and TRBJ2-3): DTGVSQNPRHKITKRGQNVTFRCDPISEHNRLYWYRQTLGQGPEFLTYFQNEAQLEKSRLLSDRFSAERPKGSFSTLEIQRTEQGDSAMYLCASSPPGLAITDTQYFGPGTRLTVL.

In this sample, this clonotype turned up a few times. The V gene is TRBV12-3 or TRBV12-4, the J gene TRBJ2-1; D gene ambiguous. There are 15 residues in the CDR3. Trimming cost V 9 bases and J 0 bases, with 15 bases left between them. The CDR3 region is CASNRWVHSYNEQFF. For the CDR3, the DNA is TGTGCCAGTAATAGATGGGTTCACTCCTACAATGAGCAGTTCTTC.

This clonotype was counted between two and nine times. The chain joins TRBV7-2 to TRBJ2-5, with TRBD2 identical over 8 bases. Germline trimming cut 2 bases from V and 5 bases from J; bases unmatched to any gene: 7. Germline V gene lookup returns CDR1 SGHTA and CDR2 FQGNSA. This CDR3 is 15 amino acids long. The CDR3 bases are TGTGCCAGCAGCTTATCAGCGGGAGACGTGGAGACCCAGTACTTC. The encoded protein is CASSLSAGDVETQYF.

In its sample, this clonotype was seen many times. V gene TRBV12-3 or TRBV12-4 combines with J gene TRBJ2-3; 7 bases fit TRBD1. The ends lost 7 bases at V and 2 bases at J; junction bases unmatched: 12. The CDR3 totals 16 residues. The CDR3 coding sequence is TGTGCCAGCACCTTGTTGGGGACAGCTTTCACAGATACGCAGTATTTT. Its translation: CASTLLGTAFTDTQYF.

This clonotype was seen a few times. The chain recombines TRBV20-1 with TRBJ2-7; D remains unclear. CDR1 DFQATT and CDR2 SNEGSKA come from the germline V gene (reference sequence). CDR3 length equals 13 residues. Trimming left V 6 bases short and J 2 bases short, with 14 bases between. The CDR3 bases are TGCAGTGCCGAAACTACTTTACCCTACGAGCAGTACTTC. Translated, it gives CSAETTLPYEQYF.

The chain combines TRBV11-2 with TRBJ2-1; D is ambiguous. In germline, CDR1 is SGHAT, CDR2 FQNNGV. The CDR3 has 16 amino acids. V lost 4 bases and J 5 bases, leaving 18 bases between the germline ends. The DNA of the CDR3 is TGTGCCAGCAGCTCCCCCCCGGCGGCGCTCCACAATGAGCAGTTCTTC. As protein: CASSSPPAALHNEQFF.